The source of this T cell receptor (beta chain) is a study of shared clonotypes between healthy human individuals. The CDR3 totals 15 residues. V lost 1 base and J lost 2; bases outside the gene matches: 2. CDR1 is SGHDN, CDR2 FVKESK, per germline. Produced via immunoSEQ multiplex PCR; TCRdb's table is partial and in-frame only. Among approximately 500,000 clones listed, about four fifths were seen once. Sequencing was done on a sample of PBMCs. The chain employs TRBV14 and TRBJ2-7; 10 bases align to TRBD1. The sequence was obtained from a woman between 35 and 50 years old in good health. Some clones in this sample may be carry-over from other donors' samples. The chain's CDR3 is CASSQGDRGPYEQYF. The CDR3 bases are TGTGCCAGCAGCCAAGGGGACAGGGGTCCCTACGAGCAGTACTTC.